This T cell receptor beta chain came from a study of T-cell reconstitution after alpha-beta-depleted transplantation in children. Whole-study findings and limits: T-cell numbers and diversity one year post-transplant derived largely from freshly generated T cells.

The V and J ends lost 1 base and 7 bases, in that order; junction bases with no gene match: 10. The germline V gene has CDR1 SGHRS and CDR2 YFSETQ. CDR3 size: 16 residues. Comments on this clonotype: The antigen remains undetermined.

TCRbeta library construction was performed incorporating unique molecular identifiers. TCRdb recomputed calls from the PCR reads with MiXCR, one row per CDR3 protein. The repertoire holds hundreds of thousands of distinct CDR3 sequences, with 16% as singletons. Sequenced here: PBMCs, mostly from graft donor cells, sampled 360 days after TCRalphabeta/CD19-depleted stem cell transplant. The chain recombines TRBV5-1 with TRBJ2-1, with 8 bases identical to TRBD2. The sequence was obtained from a boy younger than two who had a stem cell transplant for Wiskott-Aldrich syndrome, so the T cells may come from the graft donor. Here the CDR3 reads CASSLSAGGSRNEQFF. CDR3 in DNA: TGCGCCAGCAGCTTGTCGGCGGGAGGCTCCAGGAATGAGCAGTTCTTC.